The T cell receptor (beta chain) described here comes from a study of T-cell memory formation after mild COVID-19. TCR alpha and TCR beta cDNA libraries with sample barcodes and UMIs came from 5'RACE using constant-segment primers. TCRdb re-called the 5' RACE reads through MiXCR, storing one row per CDR3 protein. Of fewer than 550,000 distinct CDR3 sequences in the sample, 20% were seen once. This clonotype has only a few counts. Its antigen is not known. The CDR3 length is 14 residues. V dropped 4 bases and J dropped 0 bases, with 8 bases sitting between them. The germline V gene has CDR1 SGHTA and CDR2 FQGTGA. Study results and caveats: The finding that pre-infection memory included some responding clones suggested that cross-reactive memory joined.

Sequenced sample: PBMCs or a T cell subset sorted from them (not recorded which). The rearrangement joins TRBV7-3 to TRBJ2-3, with D possibly being TRBD2 (6 bases). This TCR came from an adult woman who had mild COVID-19 (a few samples of this study predate the infection). Cell type and time point are not known. CDR3 protein: CASSWGLSTDTQYF. The CDR3 DNA reads TGTGCCAGCAGCTGGGGACTGAGCACAGATACGCAGTATTTT.